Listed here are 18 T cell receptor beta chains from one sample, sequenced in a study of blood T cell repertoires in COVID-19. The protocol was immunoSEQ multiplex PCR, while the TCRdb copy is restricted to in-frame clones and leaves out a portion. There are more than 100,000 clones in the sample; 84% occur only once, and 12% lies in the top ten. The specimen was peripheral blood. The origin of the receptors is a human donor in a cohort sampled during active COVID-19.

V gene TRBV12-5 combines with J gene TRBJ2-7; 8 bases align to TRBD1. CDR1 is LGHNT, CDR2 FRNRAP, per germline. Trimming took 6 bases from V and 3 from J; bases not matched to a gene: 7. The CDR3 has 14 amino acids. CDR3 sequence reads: CASGPSGGSYEQYF. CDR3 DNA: TGTGCTAGTGGACCCTCAGGGGGCAGCTACGAGCAGTACTTC.

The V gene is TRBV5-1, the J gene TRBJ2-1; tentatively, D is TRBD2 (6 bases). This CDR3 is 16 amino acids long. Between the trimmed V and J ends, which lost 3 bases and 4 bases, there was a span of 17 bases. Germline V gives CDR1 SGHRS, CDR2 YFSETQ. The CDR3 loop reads CASSSTSGLSYNEQFF. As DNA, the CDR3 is TGCGCCAGCAGCTCCACTTCGGGACTTTCGTACAATGAGCAGTTCTTC. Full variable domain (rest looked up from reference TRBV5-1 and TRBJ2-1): KAGVTQTPRYLIKTRGQQVTLSCSPISGHRSVSWYQQTPGQGLQFLFEYFSETQRNKGNFPGRFSGRQFSNSRSEMNVSTLELGDSALYLCASSSTSGLSYNEQFFGPGTRLTVL.

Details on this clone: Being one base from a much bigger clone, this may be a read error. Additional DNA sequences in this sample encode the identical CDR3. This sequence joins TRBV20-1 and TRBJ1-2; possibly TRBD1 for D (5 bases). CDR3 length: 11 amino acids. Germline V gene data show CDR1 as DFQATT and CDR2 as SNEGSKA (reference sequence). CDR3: CSAPSGQGYTF. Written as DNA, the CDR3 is TGCAGTGCTCCAAGCGGGCAGGGCTATACCTTC.

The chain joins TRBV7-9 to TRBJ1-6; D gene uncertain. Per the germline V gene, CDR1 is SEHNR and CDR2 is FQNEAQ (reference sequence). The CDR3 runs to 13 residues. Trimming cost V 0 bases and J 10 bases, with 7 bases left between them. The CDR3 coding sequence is TGTGCCAGCAGCTTAGCCCGGGGATCACCCCTCCACTTT. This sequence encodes CASSLARGSPLHF.

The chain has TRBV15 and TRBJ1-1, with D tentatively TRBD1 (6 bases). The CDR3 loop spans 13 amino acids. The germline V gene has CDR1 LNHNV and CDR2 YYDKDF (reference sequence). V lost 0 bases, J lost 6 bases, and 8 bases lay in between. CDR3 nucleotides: TGTGCCACCAGCAGAGATAGGACAGCTGAAGCTTTCTTT. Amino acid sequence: CATSRDRTAEAFF.

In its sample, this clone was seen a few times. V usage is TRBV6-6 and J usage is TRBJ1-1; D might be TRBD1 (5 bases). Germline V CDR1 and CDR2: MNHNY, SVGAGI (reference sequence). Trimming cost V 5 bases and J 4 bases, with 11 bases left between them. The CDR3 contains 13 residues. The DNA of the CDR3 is TGTGCCAGCAGTCCAGGGTATCCCACTGAAGCTTTCTTT. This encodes CASSPGYPTEAFF.

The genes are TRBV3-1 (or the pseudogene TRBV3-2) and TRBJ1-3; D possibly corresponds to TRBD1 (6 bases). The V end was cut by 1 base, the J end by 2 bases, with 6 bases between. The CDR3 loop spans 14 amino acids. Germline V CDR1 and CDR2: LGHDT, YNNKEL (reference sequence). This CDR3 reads CASSQAGAGNTIYF. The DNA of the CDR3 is TGTGCCAGCAGCCAAGCAGGGGCTGGAAACACCATATATTTT.

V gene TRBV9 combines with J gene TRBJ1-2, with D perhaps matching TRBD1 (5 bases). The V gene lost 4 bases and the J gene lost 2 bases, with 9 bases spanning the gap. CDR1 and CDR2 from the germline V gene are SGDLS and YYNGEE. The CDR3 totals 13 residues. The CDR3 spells CASSRGENYGYTF. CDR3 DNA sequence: TGTGCCAGCAGCAGGGGCGAAAACTATGGCTACACCTTC.

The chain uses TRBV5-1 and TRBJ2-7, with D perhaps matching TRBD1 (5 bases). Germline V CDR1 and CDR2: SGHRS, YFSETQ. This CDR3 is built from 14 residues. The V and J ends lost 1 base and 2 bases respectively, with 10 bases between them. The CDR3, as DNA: TGCGCCAGCAGCTTGCCAGGGCTTCCCTACGAGCAGTACTTC. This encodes CASSLPGLPYEQYF.

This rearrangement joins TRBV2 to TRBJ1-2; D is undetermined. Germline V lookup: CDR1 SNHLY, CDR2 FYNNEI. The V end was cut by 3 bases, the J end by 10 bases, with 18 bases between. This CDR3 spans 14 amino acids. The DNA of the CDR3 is TGTGCCAGCAGTGATCGAGCCAGGCGAAATTCCTACACCTTC. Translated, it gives CASSDRARRNSYTF.

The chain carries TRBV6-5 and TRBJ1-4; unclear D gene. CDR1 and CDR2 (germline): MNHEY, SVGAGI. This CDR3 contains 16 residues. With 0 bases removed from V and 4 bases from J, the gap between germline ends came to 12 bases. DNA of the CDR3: TGTGCCAGCAGTTACTCGTTGCAGGCCTTTAATGAAAAACTGTTTTTT. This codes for CASSYSLQAFNEKLFF.

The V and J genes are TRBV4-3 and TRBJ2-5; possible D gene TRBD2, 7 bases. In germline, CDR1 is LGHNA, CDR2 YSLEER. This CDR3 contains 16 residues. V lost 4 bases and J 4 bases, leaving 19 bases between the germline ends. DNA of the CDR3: TGCGCCAGCAGCCGGACGGCAAGGGGGGAGGGAGAGACCCAGTACTTC. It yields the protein CASSRTARGEGETQYF.

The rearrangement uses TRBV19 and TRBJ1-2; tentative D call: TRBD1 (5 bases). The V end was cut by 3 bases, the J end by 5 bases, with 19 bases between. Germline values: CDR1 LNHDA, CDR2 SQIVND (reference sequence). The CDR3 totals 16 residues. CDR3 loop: CASSMALSGQGYGYTF. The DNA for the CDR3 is TGTGCCAGTAGTATGGCCCTCTCTGGACAAGGATATGGCTACACCTTC.

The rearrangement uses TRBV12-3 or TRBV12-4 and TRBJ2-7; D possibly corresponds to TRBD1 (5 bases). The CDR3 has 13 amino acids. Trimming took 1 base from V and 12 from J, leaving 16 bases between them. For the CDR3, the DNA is TGTGCCAGCAGTTTAGAAGACAGCCTTTCTAGGTACTTC. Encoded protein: CASSLEDSLSRYF.

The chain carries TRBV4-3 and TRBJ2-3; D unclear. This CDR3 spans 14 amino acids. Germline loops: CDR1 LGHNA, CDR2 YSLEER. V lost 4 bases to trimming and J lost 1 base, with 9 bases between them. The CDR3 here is CASSPRVRTDTQYF. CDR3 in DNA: TGCGCCAGCAGCCCAAGAGTTCGCACAGATACGCAGTATTTT.

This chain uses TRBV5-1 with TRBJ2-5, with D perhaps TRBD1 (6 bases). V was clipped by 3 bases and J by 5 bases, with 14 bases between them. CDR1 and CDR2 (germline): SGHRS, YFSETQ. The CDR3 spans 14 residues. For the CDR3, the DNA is TGCGCCAGCAGCTCTCAGGGGCTCGGGGAGACCCAGTACTTC. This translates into CASSSQGLGETQYF. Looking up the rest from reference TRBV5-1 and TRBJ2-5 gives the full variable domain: KAGVTQTPRYLIKTRGQQVTLSCSPISGHRSVSWYQQTPGQGLQFLFEYFSETQRNKGNFPGRFSGRQFSNSRSEMNVSTLELGDSALYLCASSSQGLGETQYFGPGTRLLVL.

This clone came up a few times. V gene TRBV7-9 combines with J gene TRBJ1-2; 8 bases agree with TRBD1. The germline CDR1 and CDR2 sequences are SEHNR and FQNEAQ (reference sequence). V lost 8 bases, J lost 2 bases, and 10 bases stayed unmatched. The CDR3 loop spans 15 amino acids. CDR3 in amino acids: CASVTGAILNYGYTF. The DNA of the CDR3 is TGTGCCAGCGTGACAGGGGCGATTCTCAACTATGGCTACACCTTC.

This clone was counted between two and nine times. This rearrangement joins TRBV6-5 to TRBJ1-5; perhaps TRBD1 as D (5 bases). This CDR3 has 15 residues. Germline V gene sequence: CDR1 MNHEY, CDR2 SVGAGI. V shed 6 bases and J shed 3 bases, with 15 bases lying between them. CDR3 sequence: CASSPYTGVNQPQHF. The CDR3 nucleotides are TGTGCCAGCAGCCCATACACAGGAGTCAATCAGCCCCAGCATTTT.